The rows below give T cell receptor beta chains drawn from one sample of a study of vaccination and CD4 T cells after COVID-19. Which antigens these TCRs recognize remains unknown. TCRdb fed the PCR reads into MiXCR, producing one record per CDR3 protein. The sample has 15,000 to 20,000 distinct CDR3 sequences; about 56% are singletons. The sequenced sample was CD4+ T cells from blood, cultured in vitro. All receptors come from a human donor who had recovered from COVID-19. Both conserved end residues are part of each CDR3. A D gene is named only where the DNA matches it firmly. Size values are once, few and many counts, or a class for expanded clones, and some rows have none.

cdr3_nt	cdr3_aa	d_call	v_call	j_call	clone_size
TGTGCCAGCAGCCCCAGGGATCAGCCCCAGCATTTT	CASSPRDQPQHF	NA	TRBV27	TRBJ1-5	NA
TGTGCCAGCAGTATGAGGACAGAGGGGAGGGAGACCCAGTACTTC	CASSMRTEGRETQYF	NA	TRBV12-3/TRBV12-4	TRBJ2-5	NA
TGCAGCGTTGAGCGACAGGGCTTCGCCTATGGCTACACCTTC	CSVERQGFAYGYTF	TRBD1	TRBV29-1	TRBJ1-2	few
TGTGCCAGCAGCTTTCGGCGGGAACCCTACGAGCAGTACTTC	CASSFRREPYEQYF	NA	TRBV5-4	TRBJ2-7	large
TGTGCCAGTATGGGGACAGGGGCGAACACCGGGGAGCTGTTTTTT	CASMGTGANTGELFF	TRBD1	TRBV19	TRBJ2-2	NA
TGTGCCAGCAGCTCACGACAACGCTCTGGAAACACCATATATTTT	CASSSRQRSGNTIYF	NA	TRBV11-3	TRBJ1-3	NA
TGTGCCAGCAGCCCGAGGGGACTAGCGGGAGGGAGTGAGCAGTACTTC	CASSPRGLAGGSEQYF	TRBD2	TRBV11-3	TRBJ2-7	NA
TGTGCCACCAGCAGAGATCTTTATAGCAATCAGCCCCAGCATTTT	CATSRDLYSNQPQHF	NA	TRBV15	TRBJ1-5	NA
TGCGCCAGCAGCTCGGAAGGAGGGGCGGGTCAGCCCCAGCATTTT	CASSSEGGAGQPQHF	NA	TRBV5-1	TRBJ1-5	NA
TGTGCCAGCACTAAGACCGGCAGGGAGAACACTGAAGCTTTCTTT	CASTKTGRENTEAFF	NA	TRBV28	TRBJ1-1	NA